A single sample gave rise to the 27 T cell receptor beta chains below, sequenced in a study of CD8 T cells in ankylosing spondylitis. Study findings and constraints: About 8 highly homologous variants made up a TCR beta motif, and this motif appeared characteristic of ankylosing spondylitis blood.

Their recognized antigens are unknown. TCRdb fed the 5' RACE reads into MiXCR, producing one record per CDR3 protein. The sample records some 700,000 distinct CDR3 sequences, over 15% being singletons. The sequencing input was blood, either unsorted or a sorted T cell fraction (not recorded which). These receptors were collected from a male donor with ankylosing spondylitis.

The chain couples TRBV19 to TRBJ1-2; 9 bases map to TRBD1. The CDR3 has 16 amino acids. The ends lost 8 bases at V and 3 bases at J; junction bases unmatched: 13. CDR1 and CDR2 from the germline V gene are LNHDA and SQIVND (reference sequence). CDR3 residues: CASGLAGQGVDYGYTF. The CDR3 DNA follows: TGTGCCAGTGGCCTGGCGGGACAGGGCGTGGACTATGGCTACACCTTC.

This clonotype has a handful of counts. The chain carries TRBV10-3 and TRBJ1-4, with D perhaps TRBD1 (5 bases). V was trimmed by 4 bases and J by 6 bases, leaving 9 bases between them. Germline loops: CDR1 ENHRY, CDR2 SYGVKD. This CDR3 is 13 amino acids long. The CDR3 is CAISGGGDEKLFF. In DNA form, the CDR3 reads TGTGCCATCAGTGGCGGGGGAGATGAAAAACTGTTTTTT.

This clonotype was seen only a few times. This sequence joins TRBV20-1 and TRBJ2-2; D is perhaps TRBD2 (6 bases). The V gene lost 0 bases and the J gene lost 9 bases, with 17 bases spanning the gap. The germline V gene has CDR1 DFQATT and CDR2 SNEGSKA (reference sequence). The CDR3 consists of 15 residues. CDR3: CSARDRTSLNRELFF. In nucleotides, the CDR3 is TGCAGTGCTAGAGATCGAACTAGCCTGAACCGGGAGCTGTTTTTT.

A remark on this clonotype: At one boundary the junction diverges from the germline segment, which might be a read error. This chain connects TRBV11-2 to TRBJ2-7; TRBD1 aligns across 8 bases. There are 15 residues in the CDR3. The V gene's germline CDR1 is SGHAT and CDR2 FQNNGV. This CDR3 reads CASRLDDRGPYEQYF. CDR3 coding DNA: TGTGCCAGCAGATTAGATGACAGGGGCCCCTACGAGCAGTACTTC.

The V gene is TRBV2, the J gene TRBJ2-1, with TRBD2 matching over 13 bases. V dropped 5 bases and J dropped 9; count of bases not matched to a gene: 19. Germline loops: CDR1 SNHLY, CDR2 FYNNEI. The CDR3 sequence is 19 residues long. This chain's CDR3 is CASSPRLAGGSTTLGEQFF. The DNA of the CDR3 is TGTGCCAGCAGTCCCAGACTAGCGGGGGGTAGTACTACATTAGGTGAGCAGTTCTTC. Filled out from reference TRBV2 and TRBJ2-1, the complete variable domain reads EPEVTQTPSHQVTQMGQEVILRCVPISNHLYFYWYRQILGQKVEFLVSFYNNEISEKSEIFDDQFSVERPDGSNFTLKIRSTKLEDSAMYFCASSPRLAGGSTTLGEQFFGPGTRLTVL.

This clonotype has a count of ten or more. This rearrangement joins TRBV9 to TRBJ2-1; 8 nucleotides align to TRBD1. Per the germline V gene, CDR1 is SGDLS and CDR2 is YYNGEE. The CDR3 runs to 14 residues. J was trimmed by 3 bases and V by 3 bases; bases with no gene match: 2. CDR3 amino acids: CASSDGQGYNEQFF. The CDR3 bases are TGTGCCAGCAGCGACGGACAGGGCTACAATGAGCAGTTCTTC. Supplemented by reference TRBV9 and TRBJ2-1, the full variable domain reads DSGVTQTPKHLITATGQRVTLRCSPRSGDLSVYWYQQSLDQGLQFLIQYYNGEERAKGNILERFSAQQFPDLHSELNLSSLELGDSALYFCASSDGQGYNEQFFGPGTRLTVL.

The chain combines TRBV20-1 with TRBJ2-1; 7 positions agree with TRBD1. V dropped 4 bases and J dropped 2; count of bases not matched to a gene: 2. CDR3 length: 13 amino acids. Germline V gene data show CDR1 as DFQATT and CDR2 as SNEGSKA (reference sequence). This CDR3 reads CSATQGAYNEQFF. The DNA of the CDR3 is TGCAGTGCTACGCAGGGGGCCTACAATGAGCAGTTCTTC.

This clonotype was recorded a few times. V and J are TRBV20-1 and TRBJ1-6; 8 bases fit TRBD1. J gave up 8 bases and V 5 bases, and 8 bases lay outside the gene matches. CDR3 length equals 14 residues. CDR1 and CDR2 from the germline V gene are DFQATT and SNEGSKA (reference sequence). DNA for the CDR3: TGCAGTGCTCCTGGACAGGGAAGGGATTCACCCCTCCACTTT. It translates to CSAPGQGRDSPLHF.

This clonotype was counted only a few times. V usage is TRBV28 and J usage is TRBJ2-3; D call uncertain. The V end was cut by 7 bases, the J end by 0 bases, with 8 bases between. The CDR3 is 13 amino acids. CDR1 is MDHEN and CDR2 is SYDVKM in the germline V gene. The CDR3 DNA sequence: TGTGCCAGCACCGTCCCCAGCACAGATACGCAGTATTTT. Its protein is CASTVPSTDTQYF.

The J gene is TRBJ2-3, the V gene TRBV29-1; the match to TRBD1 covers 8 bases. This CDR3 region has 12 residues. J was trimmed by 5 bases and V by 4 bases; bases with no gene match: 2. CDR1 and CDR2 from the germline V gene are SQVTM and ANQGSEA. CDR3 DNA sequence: TGCAGCGTTGGGACAGGGATAGATACGCAGTATTTT. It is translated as CSVGTGIDTQYF.

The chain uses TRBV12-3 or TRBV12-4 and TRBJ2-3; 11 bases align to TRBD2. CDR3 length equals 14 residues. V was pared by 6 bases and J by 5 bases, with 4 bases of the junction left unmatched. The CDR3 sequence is CASSQTSGRDTQYF. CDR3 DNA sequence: TGTGCCAGCAGCCAAACTAGCGGGAGAGATACGCAGTATTTT.

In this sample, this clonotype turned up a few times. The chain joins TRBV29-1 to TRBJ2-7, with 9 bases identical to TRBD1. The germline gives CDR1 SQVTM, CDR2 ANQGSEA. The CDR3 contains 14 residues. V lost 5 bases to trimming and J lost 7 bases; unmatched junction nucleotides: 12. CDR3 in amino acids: CSVLDGTGLREQYF. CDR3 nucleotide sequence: TGCAGCGTTTTGGACGGGACAGGGCTTCGAGAGCAGTACTTC.

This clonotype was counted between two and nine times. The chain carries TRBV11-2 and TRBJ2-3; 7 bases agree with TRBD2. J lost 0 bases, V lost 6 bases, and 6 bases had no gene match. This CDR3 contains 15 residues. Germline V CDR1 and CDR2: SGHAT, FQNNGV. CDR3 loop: CASSSWGGSTDTQYF. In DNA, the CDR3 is TGTGCCAGCAGTTCATGGGGGGGAAGCACAGATACGCAGTATTTT.

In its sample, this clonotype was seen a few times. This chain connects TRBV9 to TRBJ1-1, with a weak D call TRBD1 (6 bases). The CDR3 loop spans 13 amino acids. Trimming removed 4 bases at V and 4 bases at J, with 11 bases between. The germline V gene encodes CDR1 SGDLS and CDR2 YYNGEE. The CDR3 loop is CASSPGASTEAFF. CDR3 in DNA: TGTGCCAGCAGCCCAGGGGCGAGCACTGAAGCTTTCTTT.

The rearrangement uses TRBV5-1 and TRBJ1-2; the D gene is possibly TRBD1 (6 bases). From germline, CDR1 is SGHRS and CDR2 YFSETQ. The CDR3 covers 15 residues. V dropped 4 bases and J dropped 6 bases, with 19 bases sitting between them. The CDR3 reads CASSENPTGINGYTF. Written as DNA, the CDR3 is TGCGCCAGCAGCGAAAACCCAACAGGGATTAATGGCTACACCTTC.

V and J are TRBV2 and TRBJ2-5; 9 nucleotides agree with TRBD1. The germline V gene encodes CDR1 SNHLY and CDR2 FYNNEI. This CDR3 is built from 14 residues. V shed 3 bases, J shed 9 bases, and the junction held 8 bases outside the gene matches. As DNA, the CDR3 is TGTGCCAGCAGTGACACCCTGACAGGGGGGTCCCAGTACTTC. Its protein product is CASSDTLTGGSQYF.

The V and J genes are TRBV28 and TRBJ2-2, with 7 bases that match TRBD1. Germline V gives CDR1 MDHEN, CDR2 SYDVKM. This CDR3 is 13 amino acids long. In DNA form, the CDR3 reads TGTGGGACGGGACAGCTAAACACCGGGGAGCTGTTTTTT. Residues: CGTGQLNTGELFF. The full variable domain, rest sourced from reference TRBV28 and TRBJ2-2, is DVKVTQSSRYLVKRTGEKVFLECVQDMDHENMFWYRQDPGLGLRLIYFSYDVKMKEKGDIPEGYSVSREKKERFSLILESASTNQTSMYLCGTGQLNTGELFFGEGSRLTVL.

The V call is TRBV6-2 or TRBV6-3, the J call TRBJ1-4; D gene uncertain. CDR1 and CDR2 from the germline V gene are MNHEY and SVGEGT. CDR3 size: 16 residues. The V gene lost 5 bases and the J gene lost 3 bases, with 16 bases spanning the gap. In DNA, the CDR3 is TGTGCCAGCAGTCGACCCGGACGAGCGGCTAATGAAAAACTGTTTTTT. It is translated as CASSRPGRAANEKLFF.

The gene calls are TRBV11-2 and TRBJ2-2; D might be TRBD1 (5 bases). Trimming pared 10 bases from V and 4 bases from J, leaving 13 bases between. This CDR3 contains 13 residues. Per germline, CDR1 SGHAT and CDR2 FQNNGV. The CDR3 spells CATRVPLTGELFF. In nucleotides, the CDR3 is TGTGCCACCAGGGTGCCACTCACCGGGGAGCTGTTTTTT.

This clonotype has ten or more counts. The CDR3 protein is CSVRLAAKNTGELFF. The CDR3 bases are TGCAGCGTCAGACTAGCGGCTAAGAACACCGGGGAGCTGTTTTTT. The chain uses TRBV29-1 and TRBJ2-2; 9 bases line up with TRBD2. The CDR3 has 15 residues. Trimming removed 6 bases from V and 1 base from J; junction bases left unmatched: 6. The germline gives CDR1 SQVTM, CDR2 ANQGSEA.

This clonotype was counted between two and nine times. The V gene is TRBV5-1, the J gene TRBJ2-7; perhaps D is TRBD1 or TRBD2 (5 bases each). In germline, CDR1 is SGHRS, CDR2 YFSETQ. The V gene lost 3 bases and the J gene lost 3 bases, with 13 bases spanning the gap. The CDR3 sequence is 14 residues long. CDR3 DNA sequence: TGCGCCAGCAGCTGGGACGGACCAAACTACGAGCAGTACTTC. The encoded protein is CASSWDGPNYEQYF.

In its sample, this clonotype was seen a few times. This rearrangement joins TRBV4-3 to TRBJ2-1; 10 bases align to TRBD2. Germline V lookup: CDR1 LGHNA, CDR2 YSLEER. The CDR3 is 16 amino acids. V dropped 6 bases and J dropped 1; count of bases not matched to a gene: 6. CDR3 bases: TGCGCCAGCAGGCCTACTAGCGGGAAATCCTACAATGAGCAGTTCTTC. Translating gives CASRPTSGKSYNEQFF.

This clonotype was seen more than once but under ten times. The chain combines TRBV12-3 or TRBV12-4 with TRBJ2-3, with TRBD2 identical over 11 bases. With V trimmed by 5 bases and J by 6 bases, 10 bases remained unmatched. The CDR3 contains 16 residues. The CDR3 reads CASSLELAGVWDTQYF. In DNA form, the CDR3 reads TGTGCCAGCAGTCTCGAACTAGCGGGAGTTTGGGATACGCAGTATTTT.

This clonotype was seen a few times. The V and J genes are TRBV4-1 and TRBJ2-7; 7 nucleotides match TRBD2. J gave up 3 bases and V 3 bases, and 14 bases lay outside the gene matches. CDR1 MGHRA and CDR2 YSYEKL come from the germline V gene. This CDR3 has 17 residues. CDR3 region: CASSQAFGAGDVYEQYF. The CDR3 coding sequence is TGCGCCAGCAGCCAGGCCTTCGGGGCGGGAGATGTCTACGAGCAGTACTTC.

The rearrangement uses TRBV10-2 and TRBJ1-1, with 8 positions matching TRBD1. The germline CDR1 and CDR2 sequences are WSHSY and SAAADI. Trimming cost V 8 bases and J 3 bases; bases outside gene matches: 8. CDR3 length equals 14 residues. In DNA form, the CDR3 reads TGCGCCAGCTCGACAGGGGAGTTTCACACTGAAGCTTTCTTT. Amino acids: CASSTGEFHTEAFF.

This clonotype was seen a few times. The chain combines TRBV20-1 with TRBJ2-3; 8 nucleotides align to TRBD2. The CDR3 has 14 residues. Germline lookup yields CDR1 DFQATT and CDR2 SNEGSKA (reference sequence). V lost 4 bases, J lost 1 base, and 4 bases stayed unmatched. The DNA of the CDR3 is TGCAGTGCTAAGCCCGGGAGGGGCACAGATACGCAGTATTTT. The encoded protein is CSAKPGRGTDTQYF.

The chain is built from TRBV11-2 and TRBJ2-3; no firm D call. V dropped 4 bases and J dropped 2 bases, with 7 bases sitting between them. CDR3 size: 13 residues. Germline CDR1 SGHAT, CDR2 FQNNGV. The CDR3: CASSSHLTDTQYF. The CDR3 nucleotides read TGTGCCAGCAGCTCCCACCTCACAGATACGCAGTATTTT. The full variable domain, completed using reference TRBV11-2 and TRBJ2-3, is EAGVAQSPRYKIIEKRQSVAFWCNPISGHATLYWYQQILGQGPKLLIQFQNNGVVDDSQLPKDRFSAERLKGVDSTLKIQPAKLEDSAVYLCASSSHLTDTQYFGPGTRLTVL.